This TCR beta chain was found in a study of blood T cell repertoires in COVID-19. Only a few counts were recorded for this clone. Generated by immunoSEQ multiplex PCR, the TCRdb table keeps only in-frame clones and is missing some. The table records around 270,000 clones, approximately 91% of them present only once. The germline V gene encodes CDR1 ENHRY and CDR2 SYGVKD. V lost 0 bases to trimming and J lost 1 base; unmatched junction nucleotides: 3. The CDR3 is 17 amino acids. The rearrangement uses TRBV10-3 and TRBJ2-1; 10 positions agree with TRBD2. This receptor was obtained from a person aged 18 to 35 with COVID-19, enrolled during active disease. The sequenced sample consisted of peripheral blood. The CDR3 loop reads CAISESSTSGSYNEQFF. In DNA, the CDR3 is TGTGCCATCAGTGAGTCATCGACTAGCGGGTCCTACAATGAGCAGTTCTTC.